The rows below give T cell receptor beta chains drawn from one sample of a study of shared clonotypes between healthy human individuals. This table comes from immunoSEQ multiplex PCR, and its TCRdb copy is limited to in-frame clones, with some not included. The table lists some 2.1 million clones, less than 95% of them singletons, with approximately 1.2% in the top ten. Sequencing was carried out using naive CD8+ T cells sorted from blood. These receptor sequences come from a man younger than 30 in good health. CDR3s leave out the opening cysteine and the closing phenylalanine or tryptophan.

CDR3,J,V
ASSEGVSYNEQF,TRBJ2-1,TRBV2
ASSLGPSPYEQY,TRBJ2-7,TRBV13
ASSQEGVQPQH,TRBJ1-5,TRBV4-3
AWSIDGDYEQY,TRBJ2-7,TRBV30
ASSYSTGGNEQF,TRBJ2-1,TRBV6-5
ASSLGADPREQY,TRBJ2-7,TRBV11-2
ASSLQGAAGNTIY,TRBJ1-3,TRBV5-4
ASSPFSGANVLT,TRBJ2-6,TRBV6-5
ASREQGTDTQY,TRBJ2-3,TRBV6-1
ATLSGTDSNQPQH,TRBJ1-5,TRBV28
ASSVGGAVTEAF,TRBJ1-1,TRBV9
ASSLVLAERDNEQF,TRBJ2-1,TRBV5-1
ASSLWTGHTDTQY,TRBJ2-3,TRBV7-6
ASSLGDSHQGAQY,TRBJ2-5,TRBV13
ASSPGQATYEQY,TRBJ2-7,TRBV27
ASSLQGGDYSNQPQH,TRBJ1-5,TRBV28
ATNRGGLGANVLT,TRBJ2-6,TRBV15
ASSPRPPDREDYEQY,TRBJ2-7,TRBV19
ASRAAMNTEAF,TRBJ1-1,TRBV9
ASSAGTGSYEQY,TRBJ2-7,TRBV27
ASSDSPNTGELF,TRBJ2-2,TRBV5-8
ASSQDLMRLS,TRBJ1-2,TRBV4-1
ASSQDPASGILDEQF,TRBJ2-1,TRBV4-1
ASSLFPGGPLDEQF,TRBJ2-1,TRBV5-1
ASSRFTTGAEQY,TRBJ2-7,TRBV27
AWSPQGEQY,TRBJ2-7,TRBV30
ASSQISNTGELF,TRBJ2-2,TRBV14
SVDQGAAF,TRBJ1-1,TRBV29-1
SVGGSSYNEQF,TRBJ2-1,TRBV29-1
ASSSQGWHTEAF,TRBJ1-1,TRBV19
ASQKTGRTGELF,TRBJ2-2,TRBV13
AWSGIDGETQY,TRBJ2-5,TRBV30
ASSHEGTGFTEAF,TRBJ1-1,TRBV4-3
ASSYGGTEAF,TRBJ1-1,TRBV2
ASSDPGRSPVDTQY,TRBJ2-3,TRBV9
ASSLDGGPQH,TRBJ1-5,TRBV5-4
ASSYNLGTSGYEQY,TRBJ2-7,TRBV5-4
ASSLVSGTRETQY,TRBJ2-5,TRBV11-2
ASSLAVGSGNTIY,TRBJ1-3,TRBV6-5
ASSVGDTQY,TRBJ2-3,TRBV10-2
ASSQTGQGASIANYGYT,TRBJ1-2,TRBV4-3
ASSSGGWTQY,TRBJ2-5,TRBV7-7
ASSLYGHGNSYEQY,TRBJ2-7,TRBV28
ASSFLTSGATDTQY,TRBJ2-3,TRBV7-6
ASSLVRAPDTQY,TRBJ2-3,TRBV7-9
ASSLQGEGAAF,TRBJ1-1,TRBV7-9
SVVPGWRTSGDYEQY,TRBJ2-7,TRBV29-1
ASSLTGDNEQF,TRBJ2-1,TRBV5-1
ASSVGRAGEYYEQY,TRBJ2-7,TRBV9
ASSPSGQGAYEQY,TRBJ2-7,TRBV28
ASSPTGGYYGYT,TRBJ1-2,TRBV7-2
ASSPEDNVYEQY,TRBJ2-7,TRBV18
ASSNRDRGLPSGANVLT,TRBJ2-6,TRBV9
ASSLFGGALNIQY,TRBJ2-4,TRBV28